These 19 T cell receptor beta chains were sequenced from one sample in a study of blood T cell repertoires in COVID-19. Repertoires were generated with immunoSEQ multiplex PCR, while TCRdb's copy carries only in-frame clones and drops some. The repertoire has a few hundred thousand clones, 82% of them found once; the top ten carry about 3%. Sequencing was performed on peripheral blood. The source of these receptors is a woman between 18 and 29 years old with acute or convalescent COVID-19.

The rearrangement joins TRBV5-1 to TRBJ2-1, with D uncertain. Germline V gene sequence: CDR1 SGHRS, CDR2 YFSETQ. The CDR3 has 11 residues. Trimming removed 6 bases at V and 5 bases at J, with 6 bases between. The CDR3 loop is CASTDNNEQFF. CDR3 coding DNA: TGCGCCAGCACAGATAACAATGAGCAGTTCTTC.

The gene calls are TRBV5-1 and TRBJ2-7; 11 bases map to TRBD2. Germline CDR1 is SGHRS and CDR2 is YFSETQ. V shed 1 base and J 1 base; nucleotides not matched to a gene: 10. The CDR3 consists of 18 residues. The DNA for the CDR3 is TGCGCCAGCAGCTTGTTGGGGGCCACTAGCGGGAGATCCTACGAGCAGTACTTC. Translation: CASSLLGATSGRSYEQYF.

V gene TRBV6-4 combines with J gene TRBJ2-1; 7 positions match TRBD1. CDR3 size: 15 residues. Trimming cost V 2 bases and J 8 bases; bases outside gene matches: 9. The V gene's germline CDR1 is MRHNA and CDR2 SNTAGT. CDR3 sequence (DNA): TGTGCCAGCAGTGACGTCTACAGGGGTCTCGATGAGCAGTTCTTC. It codes for CASSDVYRGLDEQFF.

CDR3 sequence reads: CVPASDTQYF. The CDR3 region has the DNA TGTGTGCCAGCTAGCGATACGCAGTATTTT. The chain employs TRBV2 and TRBJ2-3; D perhaps matches TRBD2 (5 bases). This CDR3 has 10 amino acids. Germline V CDR1 and CDR2: SNHLY, FYNNEI.

CDR3 in DNA: TGTGCCAGCAGCCCACCGGGACAGGGGACAGATACGCAGTATTTT. Its protein product is CASSPPGQGTDTQYF. The V and J genes are TRBV5-4 and TRBJ2-3; 10 positions agree with TRBD1. Germline V gene lookup returns CDR1 SGHNT and CDR2 YYREEE (reference sequence). CDR3 length equals 15 residues. V shed 4 bases, J shed 3 bases, and the junction held 5 bases outside the gene matches.

This clone came up once. This chain links TRBV4-2 with TRBJ2-5, with 11 bases aligning to TRBD1. Germline V gene data show CDR1 as LGHNA and CDR2 as YNFKEQ. The CDR3 runs to 16 residues. V dropped 5 bases and J dropped 4; count of bases not matched to a gene: 9. CDR3 nucleotides: TGTGCCAGCAGCAATACCGGGACAGGGGGATCAGAGACCCAGTACTTC. This translates into CASSNTGTGGSETQYF.

This clone was recorded once. J is TRBJ2-1 and V is TRBV11-2; TRBD2 agrees at 7 bases. Germline V gene data show CDR1 as SGHAT and CDR2 as FQNNGV. This CDR3 region has 16 residues. Germline trimming cut 5 bases from V and 0 bases from J; bases unmatched to any gene: 7. The CDR3 loop is CASSTSGVSSYNEQFF. DNA of the CDR3: TGTGCCAGCAGCACAAGCGGGGTGAGCTCCTACAATGAGCAGTTCTTC.

This clone has more than one count but fewer than ten. The chain uses TRBV3-1 (or the pseudogene TRBV3-2) and TRBJ1-1; 7 bases are shared with TRBD1. Germline V gives CDR1 LGHDT, CDR2 YNNKEL (reference sequence). The trim removed 0 bases at V and 7 bases at J, leaving 5 bases unmatched. The CDR3 is made up of 14 amino acids. CDR3 in amino acids: CASSQDQGGNEAFF. DNA for the CDR3: TGTGCCAGCAGCCAAGATCAGGGGGGTAATGAAGCTTTCTTT.

The chain links TRBV5-1 to TRBJ2-1; 11 positions agree with TRBD2. The CDR3 is 14 residues long. V lost 0 bases to trimming and J lost 7 bases; unmatched junction nucleotides: 0. CDR1 is SGHRS, CDR2 YFSETQ, per germline. DNA of the CDR3: TGCGCCAGCAGCTTGGGACTAGCGGGAAATGAGCAGTTCTTC. Translated, it gives CASSLGLAGNEQFF.

The V call is TRBV29-1, the J call TRBJ1-2, with 9 bases lining up with TRBD1. The germline CDR1 and CDR2 sequences are SQVTM and ANQGSEA. V lost 4 bases and J lost 4; bases outside the gene matches: 4. This CDR3 is 13 amino acids long. CDR3 DNA: TGCAGCGTTGGACAGGGGGAGCTCTATGGCTACACCTTC. Its protein is CSVGQGELYGYTF.

This rearrangement joins TRBV6-5 to TRBJ2-4, with D possibly TRBD1 on 6 matching bases. Trimming shortened V by 0 bases and J by 14 bases, and 14 bases separated the two germline ends. The germline V gene encodes CDR1 MNHEY and CDR2 SVGAGI. CDR3 length: 13 residues. CDR3 DNA sequence: TGTGCCAGCAGTTACTCGACCCAGGGGTTGAAGTACTTC. Its translation: CASSYSTQGLKYF.

The genes are TRBV4-3 and TRBJ1-1; 7 bases map to TRBD1. Trimming removed 4 bases from V and 1 base from J; junction bases left unmatched: 3. The length of the CDR3 is 14 residues. Germline loops: CDR1 LGHNA, CDR2 YSLEER. The DNA of the CDR3 is TGCGCCAGCAGCCCAAGACAGGGGAACACTGAAGCTTTCTTT. This sequence encodes CASSPRQGNTEAFF.

This clone was detected a few times. This chain joins TRBV5-1 and TRBJ2-1, with 8 bases aligning to TRBD2. V lost 2 bases, J lost 4 bases, and 2 bases stayed unmatched. CDR1 and CDR2 from the germline V gene are SGHRS and YFSETQ. This CDR3 region has 14 residues. This chain's CDR3 is CASSFSGVYNEQFF. The CDR3 coding sequence is TGCGCCAGCAGCTTTAGCGGGGTATACAATGAGCAGTTCTTC.

V is TRBV18 and J is TRBJ1-1, with a possible D match to TRBD1 (6 bases). Germline V lookup: CDR1 KGHSH, CDR2 LQKENI. The ends were cut back, 6 bases at V and 0 bases at J, with 17 bases in the middle. This CDR3 is built from 16 residues. The CDR3 region has the DNA TGTGCCAGCTCGCCTACAGGGATAGAAATGAACACTGAAGCTTTCTTT. It specifies CASSPTGIEMNTEAFF.

This chain uses TRBV18 with TRBJ1-6; 10 bases map to TRBD1. Germline values: CDR1 KGHSH, CDR2 LQKENI. J was trimmed by 14 bases and V by 1 base; bases with no gene match: 11. The CDR3 has 16 residues. CDR3 nucleotides: TGTGCCAGCTCACCACAGGGACAGGGGTCCCTGGGGGCCCTCCACTTT. Its translation: CASSPQGQGSLGALHF. The full variable domain, rest sourced from reference TRBV18 and TRBJ1-6, is NAGVMQNPRHLVRRRGQEARLRCSPMKGHSHVYWYRQLPEEGLKFMVYLQKENIIDESGMPKERFSAEFPKEGPSILRIQQVVRGDSAAYFCASSPQGQGSLGALHFGNGTRLTVT.

This clone was seen a handful of times. The chain recombines TRBV3-1 (or the pseudogene TRBV3-2) with TRBJ2-7; 8 nucleotides align to TRBD2. Germline V gene sequence: CDR1 LGHDT, CDR2 YNNKEL (reference sequence). The CDR3 is made up of 18 amino acids. The V segment lost 3 bases and the J segment 0 bases; nucleotides outside the gene matches: 13. CDR3 in DNA: TGTGCCAGCAGCCAGGCGGGAGGCCCTCCCTCCTACTCCTACGAGCAGTACTTC. Translating gives CASSQAGGPPSYSYEQYF.

V gene TRBV7-2 combines with J gene TRBJ2-5, with D tentatively TRBD1 (6 bases). CDR1 and CDR2 from the germline V gene are SGHTA and FQGNSA. The CDR3 consists of 15 residues. V lost 6 bases and J lost 4, with 18 bases in between. Written as DNA, the CDR3 is TGTGCCAGCAGTTACAATGGGGGCAGCGGAGAGACCCAGTACTTC. It translates to CASSYNGGSGETQYF.

As to this clone: The same CDR3 can be traced to other DNA sequences in this sample. This chain links TRBV29-1 with TRBJ1-1; TRBD1 might be the D (5 bases). Germline V lookup: CDR1 SQVTM, CDR2 ANQGSEA. This CDR3 has 12 residues. Trimming took 3 bases from V and 5 from J, leaving 10 bases between them. The DNA for the CDR3 is TGCAGCGTTGACGGGGGTAGGACTGAAGCTTTCTTT. Translated, it gives CSVDGGRTEAFF.

This clone appeared a single time. V usage is TRBV18 and J usage is TRBJ2-2, with 7 bases aligning to TRBD1. J was trimmed by 5 bases and V by 0 bases; bases with no gene match: 6. CDR1 is KGHSH, CDR2 LQKENI, per germline. This CDR3 has 16 residues. The CDR3 loop is CASSPPRDRVTGELFF. In DNA form, the CDR3 reads TGTGCCAGCTCACCACCTCGCGACAGGGTAACCGGGGAGCTGTTTTTT.